This T cell receptor beta chain was sequenced for a study of PD-1 blockade in mismatch repair-deficient tumors. Study in general: Patients had about 13 mismatch repair-deficient cancer types and were previously treated and progressing. Findings and limits, study-wide: Rapid post-treatment expansion, then contraction, generally preceding radiologic response, marked tumor-resident clones.

With respect to this clone: The antigen is undetermined.

Using immunoSEQ multiplex PCR, the repertoire was profiled, and TCRdb retains in-frame clones only, with some absent. The repertoire has tens of thousands of clones, about 84% of them found once; the top ten carry roughly 2.6%. All patients were mismatch repair deficient, assessed by either PCR or immunohistochemistry. The TCR-sequenced patients were a few responders to pembrolizumab. Sequenced here: peripheral blood, sampled 12 weeks after starting pembrolizumab. The receptor was derived from an adult with mismatch repair-deficient cancer.

CDR3 sequence: CASSFDSYEQYF. Here the CDR3 DNA reads TGTGCCAGCAGCTTTGACTCCTACGAGCAGTACTTC. The rearrangement joins TRBV7-2 to TRBJ2-7; D is undetermined. V was clipped by 3 bases and J by 0 bases, with 3 bases between them. CDR3 size: 12 residues. The V gene's germline CDR1 is SGHTA and CDR2 FQGNSA.